The text below deals with one TCR beta chain. The antigen remains undetermined. The CDR3 is 15 residues long. CDR1 is MDHEN, CDR2 SYDVKM, per germline. V dropped 3 bases and J dropped 1 base, with 9 bases sitting between them. These data originate in a study of cytomegalovirus exposure and HLA in healthy donors. Notes on the study in general: Immune exposure information comprised only CMV serostatus. Presence/absence analyses assumed roughly uniform sequencing depth across donors, which may not hold.

The PCR had 60 Vbeta and 13 Jbeta primers. Data came from immunoSEQ multiplex PCR; TCRdb stores just in-frame clones and leaves some out. In the table there are around 100,000 clones, around 77% of which are singletons. The specimen sequenced was PBMCs. The V and J genes are TRBV28 and TRBJ2-2; a weak D match, TRBD1 (6 bases). This sequence was found in a man over 45 in good health and CMV-seropositive. CDR3 loop: CASSFWGQNTGELFF. As DNA, the CDR3 is TGTGCCAGCAGTTTCTGGGGGCAGAACACCGGGGAGCTGTTTTTT.